This T cell receptor beta chain was documented in a study of blood T cell repertoires in COVID-19. Study-level background: T cells, B-cell-depleted T cells, or PBMCs provided the cDNA or gDNA that served as material.

Assay used: immunoSEQ multiplex PCR; TCRdb lists only in-frame clones, some missing. The table has some 100,000 clones, less than 85% seen once; the top ten hold 15% to 20%. Looked up from germline, CDR1 is SGHNT and CDR2 is YYREEE (reference sequence). The CDR3 runs to 14 residues. Trimming took 5 bases from V and 3 from J, leaving 11 bases between them. Sequenced: peripheral blood. This receptor was taken from a woman aged 55-69 years with acute or convalescent COVID-19. The rearrangement uses TRBV5-4 and TRBJ2-2; no definite D call. DNA for the CDR3: TGTGCCAGCAGTCCACACCGGGACACCGGGGAGCTGTTTTTT. Protein: CASSPHRDTGELFF.